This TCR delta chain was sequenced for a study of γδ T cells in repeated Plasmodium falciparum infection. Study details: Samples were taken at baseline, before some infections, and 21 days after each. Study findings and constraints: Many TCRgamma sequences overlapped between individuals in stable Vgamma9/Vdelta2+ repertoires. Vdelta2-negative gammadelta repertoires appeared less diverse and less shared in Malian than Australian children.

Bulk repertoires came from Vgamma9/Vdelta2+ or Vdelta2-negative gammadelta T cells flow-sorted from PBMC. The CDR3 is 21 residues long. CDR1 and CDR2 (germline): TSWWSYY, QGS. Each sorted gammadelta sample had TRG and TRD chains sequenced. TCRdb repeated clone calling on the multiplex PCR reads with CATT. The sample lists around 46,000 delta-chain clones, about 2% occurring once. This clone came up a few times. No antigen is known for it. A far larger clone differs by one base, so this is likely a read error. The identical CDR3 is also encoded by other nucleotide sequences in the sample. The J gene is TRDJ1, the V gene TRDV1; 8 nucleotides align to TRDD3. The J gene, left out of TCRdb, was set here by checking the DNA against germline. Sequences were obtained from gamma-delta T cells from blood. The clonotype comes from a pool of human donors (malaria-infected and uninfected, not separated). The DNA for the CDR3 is TGTGCTCTAGGGGAACTGCCCACCCACTGGGGGCCACCAGGGTACACCGATAAACTCATCTTT. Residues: CALGELPTHWGPPGYTDKLIF.